The entry below describes one T cell receptor beta chain. The CDR3 sequence is 14 residues long. Germline V gene lookup returns CDR1 KGHDR and CDR2 SFDVKD. V lost 5 bases, J lost 9 bases, and 6 bases stayed unmatched. The data are from a study of T-cell reconstitution after alpha-beta-depleted transplantation in children. During its preparation, the TCRbeta library received unique molecular identifiers. Each CDR3 protein gets one entry after TCRdb re-called the PCR reads with MiXCR. Of 400,000 to 500,000 distinct CDR3 sequences in the sample, approximately 10% were seen once. The specimen comprised PBMCs from the stem cell graft donor, sampled from the stem cell graft. This TCR derives from a human donor who donated a stem cell graft to a child with acute myeloid leukemia. V is TRBV24-1 and J is TRBJ2-1; 10 nucleotides line up with TRBD2. The CDR3 loop reads CATSAAGGFGEQFF. CDR3 sequence (DNA): TGTGCCACCAGTGCAGCGGGGGGGTTTGGTGAGCAGTTCTTC.